This T cell receptor (beta chain) is from a study of control samples from healthy donors and cancer patients. Generated by immunoSEQ multiplex PCR, the TCRdb table keeps only in-frame clones and is missing some. The table lists about 70,000 clones, approximately 87% of them singletons. The CDR3 totals 17 residues. V dropped 1 base and J dropped 3; count of bases not matched to a gene: 7. Germline V gene data show CDR1 as SGHVS and CDR2 as FQNEAQ. The sequenced sample consisted of PBMCs. The receptor was derived from a woman aged 45-65 years with head and neck cancer. V usage is TRBV7-8 and J usage is TRBJ1-5; 9 bases map to TRBD1. CDR3 loop: CASSLGTGVSLNQPQHF. The CDR3, as DNA: TGTGCCAGCAGCTTAGGGACAGGGGTAAGCCTCAATCAGCCCCAGCATTTT.